This T cell receptor (beta chain) was captured in a study of blood T cells in healthy people across ages. Study-level points and caveats: Observed TCR beta diversity showed a strong correlation with the percentage of naive T cells as measured by flow cytometry.

For the second PCR, which ran for roughly 7 to 11 cycles, a sample-barcoded 5' primer and a J-beta primer mix were used. MiXCR, applied by TCRdb to the 5' RACE reads, yields one record per CDR3 protein. This table has 1.5 million to 2 million distinct CDR3 sequences, around 36% appearing once. The V end was cut by 6 bases, the J end by 5 bases, with 13 bases between. Germline V gives CDR1 SGHTA, CDR2 FQGNSA. The CDR3 sequence is 13 residues long. In its sample, this clonotype was seen a few times. The antigen remains undetermined. The source of this sequence is a woman in her thirties in good health. This sequence joins TRBV7-2 and TRBJ1-1; D remains ambiguous. The sequenced sample consisted of blood. CDR3 nucleotide sequence: TGTGCCAGCAGACCTACCTTGCGAACTGAAGCTTTCTTT. Its protein product is CASRPTLRTEAFF.